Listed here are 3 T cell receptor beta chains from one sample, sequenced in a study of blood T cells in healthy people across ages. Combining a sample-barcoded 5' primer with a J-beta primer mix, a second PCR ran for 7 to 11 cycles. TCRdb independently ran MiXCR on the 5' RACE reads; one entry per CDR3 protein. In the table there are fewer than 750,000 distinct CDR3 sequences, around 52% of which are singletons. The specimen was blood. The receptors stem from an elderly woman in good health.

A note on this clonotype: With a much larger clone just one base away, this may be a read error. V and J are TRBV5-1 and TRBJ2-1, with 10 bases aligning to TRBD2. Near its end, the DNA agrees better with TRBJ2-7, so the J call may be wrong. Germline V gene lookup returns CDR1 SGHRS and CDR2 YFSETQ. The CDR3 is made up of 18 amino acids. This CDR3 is CASSSLLAGHTSYNEQYF. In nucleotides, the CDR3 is TGCGCCAGCAGCTCTCTACTAGCGGGACATACCTCCTACAATGAGCAGTACTTC.

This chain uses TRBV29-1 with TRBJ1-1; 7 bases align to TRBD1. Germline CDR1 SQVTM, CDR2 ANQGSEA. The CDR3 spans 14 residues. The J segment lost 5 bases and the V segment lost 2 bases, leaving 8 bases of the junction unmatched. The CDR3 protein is CSVENRTGETEAFF. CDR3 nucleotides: TGCAGCGTTGAAAACCGGACAGGTGAGACTGAAGCTTTCTTT.

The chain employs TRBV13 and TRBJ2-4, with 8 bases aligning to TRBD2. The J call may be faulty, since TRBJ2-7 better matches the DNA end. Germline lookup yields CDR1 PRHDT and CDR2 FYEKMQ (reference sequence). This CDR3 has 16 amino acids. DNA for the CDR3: TGTGCCAGCAGCTTAGGGGCCGGGACTAGGGTATACGAGCAGTACTTC. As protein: CASSLGAGTRVYEQYF.